This paragraph covers one T cell receptor beta chain sequence. Its antigen target is currently unknown. Per-base qualities were not stored, and no clone one base away is much larger. Peripheral blood CD8+ and CD4+ T cells from healthy donors, Susac syndrome patients and multiple sclerosis patients were profiled using high-throughput TCR beta sequencing. The multiple sclerosis controls were treatment-naive patients whose relapsing-remitting disease, either stable or active, fulfilled the revised McDonald criteria. Bulk CD8+ and CD4+ T cells were purified by magnetic negative isolation, whereas CD8+ TEMRA cells were enriched by FACS. Blood was collected in EDTA tubes and processed within 24 hours, with PBMCs isolated through density gradient centrifugation. PBMCs destined for TCR sequencing were cryopreserved in liquid nitrogen and later thawed in a 37 °C water bath. The sorted or isolated CD4+, CD8+ and CD8+ TEMRA cells reached a purity of at least 90%.

RNA was extracted using the RNeasy kit, and about 0.45 to 1 ug of the RNA was reverse transcribed with random hexamers. The immunoSEQ multiplex PCR assay, which covers 54 Vbeta and 13 Jbeta segments, was used to amplify TCR beta CDR3 regions. PCR amplification bias was corrected using a synthetic template baseline for primer optimization and computational correction. The paper's data handling went like this. Reads were annotated to V, D and J genes per IMGT and analyzed with immunoSEQ Analyzer, keeping only productive sequences. Clonality was computed as one minus Shannon entropy normalized by log2 of the number of productive unique sequences. For each patient and control, public and private clones were evaluated within the 100 most prevalent clones. Clones were defined as Susac-specific when absent from the healthy and MS cohorts, from approximately 1,100 published viral clones and from other ImmuneACCESS disease sequences. The public reads were run again by TCRdb, first through fastp at Q25 and then through MiXCR, and only productive beta chains were kept. Each CDR3 protein gets just one entry, which takes the most common genes and DNA from the rows behind it. These V and J calls originate from TCRdb's pipeline instead of the authors' own analysis. This sample has 300,000 or so distinct CDR3 sequences in its table, and 92% of those were observed once. The ten largest account for roughly 0.064% of the sample.

This entry belongs to a study of CD8 T cells in Susac syndrome (dated by TCRdb to between 2019 and 2020). General notes on the study: The study used repertoire sequencing to test whether antigen drove CD8+ T cell activation and differentiation in Susac syndrome. Broader findings and caveats from the paper: The number of individuals in the TCR sequencing and HLA analysis was recognized as being relatively small.

Deletion took 3 bases off V and 3 bases off J, with a span of 12 bases between the germline ends. The germline V gene (reference sequence) provides CDR1 DFQATT and CDR2 SNEGSKA. The CDR3 has 13 amino acids, counting the end cysteine and phenylalanine. Solely the CDR3 DNA is kept, with 39 bases framed from the first base. Sequencing was done on a sample of CD4+ T cells from PBMCs. The chain links TRBV20-1 with TRBJ2-7; the D gene identity is not certain. The clonotype comes from a human donor with multiple sclerosis. The encoded CDR3 is CSASLVQHYEQYF. The DNA is TGCAGTGCTAGTCTAGTACAGCACTACGAGCAGTACTTC.